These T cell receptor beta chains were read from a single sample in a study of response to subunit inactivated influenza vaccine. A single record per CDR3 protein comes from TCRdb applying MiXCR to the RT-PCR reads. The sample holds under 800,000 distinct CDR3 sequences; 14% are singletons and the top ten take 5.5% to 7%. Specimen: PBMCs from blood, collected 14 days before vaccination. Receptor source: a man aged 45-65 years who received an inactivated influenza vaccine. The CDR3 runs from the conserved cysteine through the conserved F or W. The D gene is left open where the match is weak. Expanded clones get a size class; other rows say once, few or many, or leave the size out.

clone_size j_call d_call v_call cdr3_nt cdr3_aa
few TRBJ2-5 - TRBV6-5 TGTGCCAGCAGTTACTCGTGGGCAGGGGAGCTCCAAGAGACCCAGTACTTC CASSYSWAGELQETQYF
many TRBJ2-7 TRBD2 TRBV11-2 TGTGCCAGCAGCTTAGTGGAGGAACTTACTAGCGGTCCCCCCTACGAGCAGTACTTC CASSLVEELTSGPPYEQYF
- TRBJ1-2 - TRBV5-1 TGCGCCAGCAGCTTGGCCGGCAGGAGCCCGGGCACCTTC CASSLAGRSPGTF
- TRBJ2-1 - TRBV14 TGTGCCAGCAGCCAAGAACTCACGCCAACCCCCAATGAGCAGTTCTTC CASSQELTPTPNEQFF
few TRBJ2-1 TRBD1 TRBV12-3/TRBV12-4 TGTGCCAGCAGTTCACGACAGGGGGCGAACAATGAGCAGTTCTTC CASSSRQGANNEQFF
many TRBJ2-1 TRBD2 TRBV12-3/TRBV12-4 TGTGCCAGCAGTGGACTAGCCAATGAGCAGTTCTTC CASSGLANEQFF
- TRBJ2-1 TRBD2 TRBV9 TGTGCCAGCAGCTTACGACTAGCGGGAGGGGCATACAATGAGCAGTTCTTC CASSLRLAGGAYNEQFF
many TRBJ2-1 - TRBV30 TGTGCCTGGAGTTTCACCCCCTACAATGAGCAGTTCTTC CAWSFTPYNEQFF
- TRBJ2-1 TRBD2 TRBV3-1 TGTGCCAGCAGCCACGGGGGGGCTAGTGTCTATGAGCAGTTCTTC CASSHGGASVYEQFF
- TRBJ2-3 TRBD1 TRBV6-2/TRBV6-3 TGTGCCGGCTCGACAGGGAGCACAGATACGCAGTATTTT CAGSTGSTDTQYF
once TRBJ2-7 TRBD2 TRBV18 TGTGCCAGCTCAAACGGACTAGCGGAGGGGTACGAGCAGTACTTC CASSNGLAEGYEQYF
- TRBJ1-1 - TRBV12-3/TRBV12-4 TGTGCCAGCACCCCCCCCGGGCGGAGGAACACTGAAGCTTTCTTT CASTPPGRRNTEAFF
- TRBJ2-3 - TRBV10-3 TGTGCCATCAGCCGGCAGGGGACAGATACGCAGTATTTT CAISRQGTDTQYF
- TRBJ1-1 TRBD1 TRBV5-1 TGCGCCAGCAGCATCCGCGGGACAGCTACCTACCGAGGTTTTAACACTGAAGCTTTCTTT CASSIRGTATYRGFNTEAFF
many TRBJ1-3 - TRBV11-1 TGTGCCAGCAGCGGGGTGAGGGCGGAGCGCCGCTCTGGAAACACCATATATTTT CASSGVRAERRSGNTIYF